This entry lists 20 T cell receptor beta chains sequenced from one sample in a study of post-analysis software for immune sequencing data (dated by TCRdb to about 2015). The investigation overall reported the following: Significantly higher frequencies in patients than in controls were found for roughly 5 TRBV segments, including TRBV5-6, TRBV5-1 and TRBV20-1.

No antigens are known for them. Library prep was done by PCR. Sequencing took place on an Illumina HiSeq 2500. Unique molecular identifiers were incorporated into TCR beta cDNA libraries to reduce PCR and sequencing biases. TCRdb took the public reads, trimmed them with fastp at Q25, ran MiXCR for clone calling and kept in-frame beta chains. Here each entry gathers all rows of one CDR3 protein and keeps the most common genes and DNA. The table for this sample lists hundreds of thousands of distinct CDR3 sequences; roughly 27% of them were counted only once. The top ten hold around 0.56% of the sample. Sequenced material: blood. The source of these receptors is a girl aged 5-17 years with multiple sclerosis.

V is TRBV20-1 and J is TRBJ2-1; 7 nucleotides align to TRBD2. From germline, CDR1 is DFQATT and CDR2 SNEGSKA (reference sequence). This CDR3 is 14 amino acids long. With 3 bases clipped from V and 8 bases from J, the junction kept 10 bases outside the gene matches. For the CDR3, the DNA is TGCAGTGCTAGGGGCGGGAGCCTAGGCCATGAGCAGTTCTTC. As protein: CSARGGSLGHEQFF.

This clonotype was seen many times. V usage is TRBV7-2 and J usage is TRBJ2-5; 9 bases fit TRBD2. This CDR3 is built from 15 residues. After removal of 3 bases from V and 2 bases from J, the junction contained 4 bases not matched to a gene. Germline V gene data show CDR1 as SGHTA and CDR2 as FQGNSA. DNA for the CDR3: TGTGCCAGCAGCTTGACGAGCGGGGGGCAAGAGACCCAGTACTTC. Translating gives CASSLTSGGQETQYF.

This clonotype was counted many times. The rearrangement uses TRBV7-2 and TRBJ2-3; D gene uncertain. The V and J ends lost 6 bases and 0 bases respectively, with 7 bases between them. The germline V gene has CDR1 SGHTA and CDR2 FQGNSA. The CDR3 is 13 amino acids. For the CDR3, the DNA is TGTGCCAGCAGTTTCTCTAGCACAGATACGCAGTATTTT. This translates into CASSFSSTDTQYF.

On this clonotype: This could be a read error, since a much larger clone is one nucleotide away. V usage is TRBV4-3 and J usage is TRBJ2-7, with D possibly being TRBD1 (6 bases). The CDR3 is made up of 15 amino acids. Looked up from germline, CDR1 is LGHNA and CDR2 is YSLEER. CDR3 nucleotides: TGCACCAGCAGCCACGGCTTAGCAGGGGTTGGCGAGCAGTACTTC. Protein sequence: CTSSHGLAGVGEQYF.

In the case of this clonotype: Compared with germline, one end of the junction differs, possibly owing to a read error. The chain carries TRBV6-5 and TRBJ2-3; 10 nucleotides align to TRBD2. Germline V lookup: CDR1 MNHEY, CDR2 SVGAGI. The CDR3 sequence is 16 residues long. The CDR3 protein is CAGSPLAGVITDTQYF. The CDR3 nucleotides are TGTGCCGGCAGCCCCCTAGCGGGAGTAATCACAGATACGCAGTATTTT.

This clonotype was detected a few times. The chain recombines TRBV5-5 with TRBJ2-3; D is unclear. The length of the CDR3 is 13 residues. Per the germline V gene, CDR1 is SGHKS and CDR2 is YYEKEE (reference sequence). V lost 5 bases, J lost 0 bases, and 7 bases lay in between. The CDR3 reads CASRTTSTDTQYF. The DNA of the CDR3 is TGTGCCAGCAGAACGACTAGCACAGATACGCAGTATTTT.

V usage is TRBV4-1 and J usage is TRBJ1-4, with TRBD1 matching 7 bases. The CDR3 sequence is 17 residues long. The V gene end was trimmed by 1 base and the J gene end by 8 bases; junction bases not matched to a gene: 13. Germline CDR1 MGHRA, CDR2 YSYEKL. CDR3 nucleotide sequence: TGCGCCAGCAGCCAAGTACCTAGTGTGGCCAGGGGGGAAAAACTGTTTTTT. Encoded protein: CASSQVPSVARGEKLFF.

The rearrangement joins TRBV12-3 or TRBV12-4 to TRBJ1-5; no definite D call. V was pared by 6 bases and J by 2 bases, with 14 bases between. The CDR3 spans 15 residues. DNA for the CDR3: TGTGCCAGCAGCTCCCAGTCCGGAGGCAATCAGCCCCAGCATTTT. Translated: CASSSQSGGNQPQHF.

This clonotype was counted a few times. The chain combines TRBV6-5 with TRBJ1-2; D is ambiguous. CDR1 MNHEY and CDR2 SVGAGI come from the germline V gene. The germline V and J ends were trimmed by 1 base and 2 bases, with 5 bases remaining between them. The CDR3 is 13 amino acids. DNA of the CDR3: TGTGCCAGCAGTTACTTCGGGAACTATGGCTACACCTTC. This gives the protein CASSYFGNYGYTF.

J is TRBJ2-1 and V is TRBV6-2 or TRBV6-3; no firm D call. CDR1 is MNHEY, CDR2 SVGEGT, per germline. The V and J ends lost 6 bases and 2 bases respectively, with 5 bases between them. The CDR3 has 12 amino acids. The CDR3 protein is CASRGTYNEQFF. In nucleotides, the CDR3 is TGTGCCAGCAGAGGGACCTACAATGAGCAGTTCTTC.

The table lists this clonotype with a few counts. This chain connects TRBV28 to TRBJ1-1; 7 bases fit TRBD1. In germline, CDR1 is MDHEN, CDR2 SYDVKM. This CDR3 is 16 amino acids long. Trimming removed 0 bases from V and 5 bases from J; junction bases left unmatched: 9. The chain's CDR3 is CASSLWGTEKGTEAFF. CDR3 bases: TGTGCCAGCAGTTTATGGGGGACAGAAAAGGGGACTGAAGCTTTCTTT.

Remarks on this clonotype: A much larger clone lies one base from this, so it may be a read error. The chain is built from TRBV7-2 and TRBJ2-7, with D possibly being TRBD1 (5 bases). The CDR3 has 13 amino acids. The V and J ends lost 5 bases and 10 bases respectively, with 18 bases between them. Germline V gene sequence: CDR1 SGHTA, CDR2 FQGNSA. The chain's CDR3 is CASSPPRGEAQYF. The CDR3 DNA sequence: TGTGCCAGCAGCCCCCCAAGGGGTGAGGCCCAGTACTTC.

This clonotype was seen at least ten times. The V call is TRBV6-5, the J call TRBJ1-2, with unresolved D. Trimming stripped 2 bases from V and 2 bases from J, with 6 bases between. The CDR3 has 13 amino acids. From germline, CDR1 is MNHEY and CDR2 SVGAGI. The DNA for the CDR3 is TGTGCCAGCAGTTACGGTGGAAACTATGGCTACACCTTC. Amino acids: CASSYGGNYGYTF.

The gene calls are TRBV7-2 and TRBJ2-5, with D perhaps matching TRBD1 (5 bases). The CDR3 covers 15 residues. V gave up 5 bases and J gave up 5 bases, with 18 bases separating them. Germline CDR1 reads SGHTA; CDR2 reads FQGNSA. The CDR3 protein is CASSATLRVIETQYF. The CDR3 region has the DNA TGTGCCAGCAGCGCCACCCTCAGGGTTATCGAGACCCAGTACTTC.

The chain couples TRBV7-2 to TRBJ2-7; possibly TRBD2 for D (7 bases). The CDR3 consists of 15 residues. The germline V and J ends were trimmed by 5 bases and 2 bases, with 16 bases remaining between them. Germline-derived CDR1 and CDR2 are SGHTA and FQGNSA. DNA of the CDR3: TGTGCCAGCAGCCGGGGGACGGGGGGCCCCTACGAGCAGTACTTC. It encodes CASSRGTGGPYEQYF. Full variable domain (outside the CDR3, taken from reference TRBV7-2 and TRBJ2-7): GAGVSQSPSNKVTEKGKDVELRCDPISGHTALYWYRQSLGQGLEFLIYFQGNSAPDKSGLPSDRFSAERTGGSVSTLTIQRTQQEDSAVYLCASSRGTGGPYEQYFGPGTRLTVT.

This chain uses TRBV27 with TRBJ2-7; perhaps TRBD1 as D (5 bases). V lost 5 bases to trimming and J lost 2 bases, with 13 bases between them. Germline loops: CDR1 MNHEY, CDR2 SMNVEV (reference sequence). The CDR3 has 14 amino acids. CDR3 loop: CASSPLTVPYEQYF. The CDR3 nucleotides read TGTGCCAGCAGTCCCTTGACAGTTCCCTACGAGCAGTACTTC.

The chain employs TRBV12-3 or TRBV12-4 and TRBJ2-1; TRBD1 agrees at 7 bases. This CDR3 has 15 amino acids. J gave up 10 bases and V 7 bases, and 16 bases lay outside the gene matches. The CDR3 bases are TGTGCCAGCACCCAGGAACCGATACAGGGGTACGAGCAGTTCTTC. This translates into CASTQEPIQGYEQFF.

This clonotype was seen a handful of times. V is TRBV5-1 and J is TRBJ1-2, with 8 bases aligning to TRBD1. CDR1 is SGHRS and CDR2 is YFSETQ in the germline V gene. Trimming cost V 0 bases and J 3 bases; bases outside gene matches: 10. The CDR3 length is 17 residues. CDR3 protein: CASSLVQGAGDHYGYTF. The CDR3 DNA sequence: TGCGCCAGCAGCTTGGTCCAGGGGGCCGGCGATCACTATGGCTACACCTTC. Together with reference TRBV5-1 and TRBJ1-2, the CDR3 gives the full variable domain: KAGVTQTPRYLIKTRGQQVTLSCSPISGHRSVSWYQQTPGQGLQFLFEYFSETQRNKGNFPGRFSGRQFSNSRSEMNVSTLELGDSALYLCASSLVQGAGDHYGYTFGSGTRLTVV.

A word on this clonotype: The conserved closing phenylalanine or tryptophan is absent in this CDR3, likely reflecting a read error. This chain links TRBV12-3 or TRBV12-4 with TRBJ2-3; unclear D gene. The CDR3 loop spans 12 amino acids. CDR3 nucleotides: TGTGCCAGCAGCGTCCGAACAGATGCGCAGTATTCT. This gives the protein CASSVRTDAQYS.

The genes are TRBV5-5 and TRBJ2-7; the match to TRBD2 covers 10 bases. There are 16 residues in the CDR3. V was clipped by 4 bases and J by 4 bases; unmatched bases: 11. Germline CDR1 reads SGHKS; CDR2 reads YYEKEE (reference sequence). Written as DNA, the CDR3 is TGTGCCAGCAGCGGAGGACTAGCGGCCGCGTCTTACGAGCAGTACTTC. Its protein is CASSGGLAAASYEQYF.